The 10 T cell receptor beta chains in this list originate from one sample, sequenced in a study of regulatory T cells in long-lasting Graves disease. Libraries of TCR beta came from iRepertoire HTBI primers plus Arm-PCR of CDR3 regions. TCRdb reprocessed the multiplex PCR reads via MiXCR and lists one record per CDR3 protein. The data hold roughly 500,000 distinct CDR3 sequences, with approximately 14% observed a single time. Specified time point: newly diagnosed GD, antithyroid drugs for less than 3 months. After RNA was extracted from PBMCs, the TCR library was made from it. This sample was also put to use in a study of T cells in Graves' hyperthyroidism and ophthalmopathy.

The sequencing here drew on peripheral blood mononuclear cells (PBMCs), taken at new diagnosis, from a patient treated with antithyroid drugs. The receptors shown here come from a woman between 50 and 59 years old with Graves disease.

The chain links TRBV6-2 or TRBV6-3 to TRBJ1-5; unclear D gene. The V end was cut by 7 bases, the J end by 0 bases, with 19 bases between. There are 17 residues in the CDR3. Germline V gives CDR1 MNHEY, CDR2 SVGEGT. This CDR3 reads CASKRSSGGISNQPQHF. In nucleotides, the CDR3 is TGTGCCAGCAAGAGGTCGTCAGGAGGGATTAGCAATCAGCCCCAGCATTTT.

Remarks on this clonotype: A junction boundary mismatches the germline segment, possibly from a read error. The gene calls are TRBV9 and TRBJ2-5; 14 nucleotides agree with TRBD2. The CDR3 consists of 18 residues. Germline CDR1 and CDR2: SGDLS and YYNGEE. CDR3 amino acids: CASSSTGTSGRYQEAQYF. The CDR3 DNA sequence: TGTGCCAGCAGCTCGACCGGGACTAGCGGGAGATATCAAGAGGCCCAGTACTTC.

This clonotype was counted a few times. This chain links TRBV20-1 with TRBJ2-2; 7 bases match TRBD2. Germline CDR1 DFQATT, CDR2 SNEGSKA (reference sequence). V was clipped by 1 base and J by 3 bases; unmatched bases: 5. CDR3 size: 15 residues. CDR3 region: CSARASGTDTGELFF. The CDR3 DNA reads TGCAGTGCTAGAGCCAGCGGGACGGACACCGGGGAGCTGTTTTTT.

This clonotype was detected many times. The junction departs from germline at one end; a sequencing error may be responsible. The genes are TRBV12-3 or TRBV12-4 and TRBJ2-7; 14 bases map to TRBD2. The CDR3 runs 14 residues. The CDR3 here is CASSGTSGSYEQYF. The DNA for the CDR3 is TGCGCCAGCAGTGGGACTAGCGGGAGTTACGAGCAGTACTTC.

The V gene is TRBV19, the J gene TRBJ2-1; D not resolved. Germline V gene sequence: CDR1 LNHDA, CDR2 SQIVND (reference sequence). This CDR3 has 15 residues. Trimming took off 1 base at V and 3 bases at J, with 10 bases between the two ends. DNA for the CDR3: TGTGCCAGTAGTATAGCCCCTAGTTTCTACAATGAGCAGTTCTTC. Protein product: CASSIAPSFYNEQFF.

This clonotype was counted at least ten times. The gene calls are TRBV29-1 and TRBJ1-1, with no clear D. Germline CDR1 reads SQVTM; CDR2 reads ANQGSEA. The CDR3 loop spans 13 amino acids. V was shortened by 4 bases and J by 0 bases, with 9 bases between the two germline ends. CDR3 sequence reads: CSVVALMNTEAFF. The CDR3 bases are TGCAGCGTTGTTGCCCTAATGAACACTGAAGCTTTCTTT.

The genes are TRBV9 and TRBJ2-3; no reliable D call. Germline CDR1 and CDR2: SGDLS and YYNGEE. The CDR3 extends over 16 amino acids. Trimming cost V 0 bases and J 2 bases, with 13 bases left between them. CDR3 bases: TGTGCCAGCAGCGTAGGAGTGGGGTCCTACACAGATACGCAGTATTTT. This encodes CASSVGVGSYTDTQYF.

Ten or more counts support this clonotype. The chain couples TRBV5-1 to TRBJ2-1, with TRBD2 identical over 7 bases. The CDR3 runs to 15 residues. The J segment lost 15 bases and the V segment lost 0 bases, leaving 15 bases of the junction unmatched. Germline CDR1 and CDR2: SGHRS and YFSETQ. The CDR3 DNA sequence: TGCGCCAGCAGCTTGGCATCAAGACTAGCCATTGGGTGGTTCTTC. Translated, it gives CASSLASRLAIGWFF.

This clonotype has a count of ten or more. This sequence joins TRBV3-1 and TRBJ1-1; 8 bases fit TRBD1. There are 18 residues in the CDR3. Germline CDR1 reads LGHDT; CDR2 reads YNNKEL (reference sequence). With 0 bases clipped from V and 1 base from J, the junction kept 10 bases outside the gene matches. The CDR3 sequence is CASSQDRGLVRGNTEAFF. The CDR3 region has the DNA TGTGCCAGCAGCCAAGACAGGGGGCTCGTCCGGGGGAACACTGAAGCTTTCTTT.

J is TRBJ2-2 and V is TRBV6-4; no clear D gene. The CDR3 is 13 amino acids. Germline lookup yields CDR1 MRHNA and CDR2 SNTAGT. Trimming shortened V by 3 bases and J by 4 bases, and 6 bases separated the two germline ends. The CDR3 DNA follows: TGTGCCAGCAGTGAATCCACCACCGGGGAGCTGTTTTTT. As protein: CASSESTTGELFF.